These 10 T cell receptor beta chains originate from one sample sequenced in a study of blood T cell repertoires in COVID-19. Data came from immunoSEQ multiplex PCR; TCRdb stores just in-frame clones and leaves some out. Of hundreds of thousands of clones listed, about 90% were seen once; the top ten hold roughly 6%. Sequenced input: PBMCs or T cells enriched from blood (not recorded which). The receptors stem from a woman under 40 with acute COVID-19.

This rearrangement joins TRBV19 to TRBJ2-1; the match to TRBD1 covers 9 bases. Germline values: CDR1 LNHDA, CDR2 SQIVND (reference sequence). V trimming: 1 base; J trimming: 9 bases; junction bases outside the gene matches: 7. The CDR3 is 15 amino acids. The CDR3 nucleotides read TGTGCCAGTAGTATAGTCTGGGGACAGGGAAGTGAGCAGTTCTTC. It codes for CASSIVWGQGSEQFF.

The chain recombines TRBV5-1 with TRBJ1-3; TRBD1 matches 7 bases. There are 15 residues in the CDR3. The V gene end was trimmed by 4 bases and the J gene end by 4 bases; junction bases not matched to a gene: 8. Per the germline V gene, CDR1 is SGHRS and CDR2 is YFSETQ. CDR3 sequence (DNA): TGCGCCAGCAGCCACGGACAGGATGGGGGAAACACCATATATTTT. This sequence encodes CASSHGQDGGNTIYF.

V is TRBV6-6 and J is TRBJ1-2, with 7 bases lining up with TRBD1. The J segment lost 4 bases and the V segment lost 7 bases, leaving 6 bases of the junction unmatched. The CDR3 has 13 residues. The germline V gene has CDR1 MNHNY and CDR2 SVGAGI (reference sequence). The CDR3 is CASNPDRTYGYTF. In DNA form, the CDR3 reads TGTGCCAGCAATCCGGACAGGACCTATGGCTACACCTTC.

The chain carries TRBV3-1 (or the pseudogene TRBV3-2) and TRBJ1-1, with D possibly matching TRBD1 (5 bases). The CDR3 loop spans 16 amino acids. Trimming took 2 bases from V and 2 from J, leaving 15 bases between them. In germline, CDR1 is LGHDT, CDR2 YNNKEL (reference sequence). In DNA, the CDR3 is TGTGCCAGCAGCCAAAGCCTCCCGACAGCAAACACTGAAGCTTTCTTT. It encodes CASSQSLPTANTEAFF.

The chain employs TRBV19 and TRBJ1-4; TRBD1 matches 8 bases. From germline, CDR1 is LNHDA and CDR2 SQIVND (reference sequence). This CDR3 has 14 amino acids. V lost 5 bases, J lost 7 bases, and 6 bases stayed unmatched. CDR3 sequence reads: CASSPTGAIEKLFF. The CDR3 bases are TGTGCCAGTAGTCCGACAGGGGCGATTGAAAAACTGTTTTTT. Full variable domain (outside the CDR3, taken from reference TRBV19 and TRBJ1-4): DGGITQSPKYLFRKEGQNVTLSCEQNLNHDAMYWYRQDPGQGLRLIYYSQIVNDFQKGDIAEGYSVSREKKESFPLTVTSAQKNPTAFYLCASSPTGAIEKLFFGSGTQLSVL.

Comment on this clone: A junction end diverges from the germline sequence, so it may reflect a read error. This chain joins TRBV7-7 and TRBJ2-1; 10 bases fit TRBD2. The V gene's germline CDR1 is SSHAT and CDR2 FNYEAQ (reference sequence). The CDR3 consists of 15 residues. The CDR3: CASSLGLAGVGEQFF. CDR3 coding DNA: TGTGCTAGCAGCTTGGGGCTAGCGGGAGTGGGGGAGCAGTTCTTC.

The rearrangement uses TRBV4-2 and TRBJ2-7; TRBD2 is a possible D gene (5 bases). The V end was cut by 0 bases, the J end by 2 bases, with 14 bases between. The CDR3 is 16 amino acids. Germline CDR1 is LGHNA and CDR2 is YNFKEQ. The CDR3 reads CASSQDSGGIPYEQYF. Written as DNA, the CDR3 is TGTGCCAGCAGCCAAGACTCCGGAGGAATCCCCTACGAGCAGTACTTC.

The chain recombines TRBV6-4 with TRBJ1-5, with a tentative D call TRBD1 (6 bases). V was cut by 7 bases and J by 3 bases, with 13 bases left in between. Per the germline V gene, CDR1 is MRHNA and CDR2 is SNTAGT. The CDR3 runs 14 residues. The CDR3 is CASTTRDNNQPQHF. The CDR3 DNA reads as TGTGCCAGCACCACGAGGGACAACAATCAGCCCCAGCATTTT.

V gene TRBV28 combines with J gene TRBJ2-3, with 10 positions matching TRBD2. Germline V lookup: CDR1 MDHEN, CDR2 SYDVKM. Losses at the gene ends were 5 bases for V and 2 bases for J; bases not matched to a gene: 13. The CDR3 is 18 amino acids. CDR3 region: CASSLPTGLAANTDTQYF. For the CDR3, the DNA is TGTGCCAGCAGTCTACCTACAGGACTAGCGGCAAACACAGATACGCAGTATTTT.

The chain links TRBV19 to TRBJ1-1, with D unclear. CDR1 LNHDA and CDR2 SQIVND come from the germline V gene (reference sequence). V lost 11 bases and J 7 bases, leaving 14 bases between the germline ends. CDR3 length: 11 residues. CDR3 bases: TGTGCCGGGCGGTTGGGAGGTGAAGCTTTCTTT. Its translation: CAGRLGGEAFF.